Below, 27 T cell receptor beta chains from the same sample are listed, as sequenced in a study of shared clonotypes between healthy human individuals (dated by TCRdb to about 2020). Library preparation used the immunoSEQ multiplex PCR assay. TCRdb took this table from immuneACCESS and kept in-frame rearrangements with V and J called. Such tables lack part of the clones; where checked against another copy, unresolved V genes explain under half of the gap, and the rest is unexplained. The sample includes hundreds of thousands of clones, with 90% to 95% observed a single time. The ten biggest clones cover approximately 22% of the sample. CD8 naive samples consisted of CD45RO-negative cells that were positively selected for CCR7, yielding a CD45RA+CCR7+ population without TemRA cells. Sample: naive CD8+ T cells sorted from blood. Sample cell subset or site, as interpreted from the label and publication: CD45RA+CCR7+. The source of these receptors is a man in his thirties or forties in good health.

DNA of the CDR3: TGCGCCAGCAGTCTGAGCGGGGTCAAAAACATTCAGTACTTC. It translates to CASSLSGVKNIQYF. The chain carries TRBV4-3 and TRBJ2-4; 7 bases line up with TRBD2. CDR1 is LGHNA and CDR2 is YSLEER in the germline V gene. The V and J ends lost 6 bases and 3 bases, in that order; junction bases with no gene match: 5. The CDR3 sequence is 14 residues long.

A remark on this clone: This sample also contains other DNA sequences that code for the same CDR3. The chain recombines TRBV6-5 with TRBJ2-7; TRBD2 might be the D (6 bases). The CDR3 is 14 amino acids. Germline V gene sequence: CDR1 MNHEY, CDR2 SVGAGI. Trimming removed 3 bases at V and 0 bases at J, with 9 bases between. CDR3 sequence: CASSYGGGSYEQYF. The CDR3 DNA follows: TGTGCCAGCAGTTATGGGGGAGGCTCCTACGAGCAGTACTTC.

The chain uses TRBV28 and TRBJ1-3; 9 nucleotides align to TRBD1. This CDR3 region has 15 residues. Germline V gene sequence: CDR1 MDHEN, CDR2 SYDVKM. V was pared by 5 bases and J by 2 bases, with 4 bases of the junction left unmatched. The CDR3 nucleotides read TGTGCCAGCAGTCAGGACAGGGGTACTGGAAACACCATATATTTT. It codes for CASSQDRGTGNTIYF.

J is TRBJ2-5 and V is TRBV9, with D possibly being TRBD1 (5 bases). The CDR3 length is 14 residues. Germline-derived CDR1 and CDR2 are SGDLS and YYNGEE. Trimming stripped 0 bases from V and 5 bases from J, with 11 bases between. The CDR3 region is CASSVEQVGETQYF. The CDR3 coding sequence is TGTGCCAGCAGCGTAGAACAGGTGGGGGAGACCCAGTACTTC.

The chain joins TRBV5-1 to TRBJ1-1; 7 positions match TRBD1. The CDR3 consists of 13 residues. Germline loops: CDR1 SGHRS, CDR2 YFSETQ. Trimming took 2 bases from V and 7 from J; bases not matched to a gene: 5. CDR3 in DNA: TGCGCCAGCAGCTTTGACAGGGTAGTTGAAGCTTTCTTT. This sequence encodes CASSFDRVVEAFF.

The CDR3 is CASSLIVAGGPSSSYNEQFF. The DNA for the CDR3 is TGTGCCAGCAGCTTAATTGTAGCGGGAGGACCCAGTAGCTCCTACAATGAGCAGTTCTTC. This chain links TRBV7-3 with TRBJ2-1; 10 bases map to TRBD2. J gave up 0 bases and V 1 base, and 12 bases lay outside the gene matches. This CDR3 has 20 residues. Germline CDR1 reads SGHTA; CDR2 reads FQGTGA.

The V and J genes are TRBV6-1 and TRBJ1-5; D is ambiguous. The germline V gene encodes CDR1 MNHNS and CDR2 SASEGT. With 7 bases removed from V and 7 bases from J, the gap between germline ends came to 17 bases. The length of the CDR3 is 14 residues. In DNA form, the CDR3 reads TGTGCCAGCACCCCCGCCGCGGCGGGGCAGCCCCAGCATTTT. Protein product: CASTPAAAGQPQHF.

As for this clone: The same CDR3 is also encoded by other DNA sequences in this sample. The V call is TRBV29-1, the J call TRBJ2-3; no firm D call. Trimming left V 7 bases short and J 3 bases short, with 5 bases between. The CDR3 sequence is 10 residues long. Per the germline V gene, CDR1 is SQVTM and CDR2 is ANQGSEA. In nucleotides, the CDR3 is TGCAGCGCACATACAGATACGCAGTATTTT. Translated: CSAHTDTQYF.

The V and J genes are TRBV5-1 and TRBJ1-2, with 9 bases identical to TRBD1. Germline CDR1 and CDR2: SGHRS and YFSETQ. After removal of 4 bases from V and 5 bases from J, the junction contained 15 bases not matched to a gene. The CDR3 sequence is 17 residues long. The CDR3: CASSADSDRGVVYGYTF. The CDR3 DNA is TGCGCCAGCAGCGCCGACTCGGACAGGGGAGTAGTGTATGGCTACACCTTC.

The chain is built from TRBV27 and TRBJ2-7; no clear D gene. The germline V gene has CDR1 MNHEY and CDR2 SMNVEV (reference sequence). Trimming removed 8 bases at V and 0 bases at J, with 17 bases between. CDR3 length equals 15 residues. CDR3 DNA: TGTGCCAGCCGACCGGCATGGGCGAGCTCCTACGAGCAGTACTTC. As protein: CASRPAWASSYEQYF.

The chain combines TRBV18 with TRBJ2-1; TRBD2 agrees at 8 bases. This CDR3 has 18 amino acids. In germline, CDR1 is KGHSH, CDR2 LQKENI. The V gene end was trimmed by 3 bases and the J gene end by 4 bases; junction bases not matched to a gene: 14. CDR3 coding DNA: TGTGCCAGCTCACCCCCCGAGGTTAGCGGGAAGGTTTACAATGAGCAGTTCTTC. This encodes CASSPPEVSGKVYNEQFF.

The rearrangement uses TRBV5-1 and TRBJ2-1, with a tentative D call TRBD1 (7 bases). The V gene lost 4 bases and the J gene lost 7 bases, with 24 bases spanning the gap. The CDR3 sequence is 17 residues long. Germline assignment: CDR1 SGHRS and CDR2 YFSETQ. The chain's CDR3 is CASSSWGGRGEENEQFF. CDR3 coding DNA: TGCGCCAGCAGCAGCTGGGGCGGCAGGGGGGAAGAAAATGAGCAGTTCTTC. The full variable domain, rest sourced from reference TRBV5-1 and TRBJ2-1, is KAGVTQTPRYLIKTRGQQVTLSCSPISGHRSVSWYQQTPGQGLQFLFEYFSETQRNKGNFPGRFSGRQFSNSRSEMNVSTLELGDSALYLCASSSWGGRGEENEQFFGPGTRLTVL.

The chain couples TRBV19 to TRBJ1-4; D remains unclear. The CDR3 covers 16 residues. Per germline, CDR1 LNHDA and CDR2 SQIVND (reference sequence). V was clipped by 6 bases and J by 6 bases, with 20 bases between them. The CDR3 region has the DNA TGTGCCAGTAGCAGTACACGAGTCGGTTGGGATGAAAAACTGTTTTTT. Translating it yields CASSSTRVGWDEKLFF.

This clone was counted between two and nine times. This CDR3 is CASSTRTEGDYEQYF. Here the CDR3 DNA reads TGTGCCAGTAGTACCCGGACAGAGGGCGATTACGAGCAGTACTTC. The chain links TRBV19 to TRBJ2-7, with D tentatively TRBD1 (6 bases). CDR3 size: 15 residues. Germline loops: CDR1 LNHDA, CDR2 SQIVND (reference sequence). V shed 4 bases and J shed 4 bases, with 17 bases lying between them.

The chain uses TRBV10-3 and TRBJ2-1; tentative D call: TRBD2 (6 bases). The CDR3 sequence is 14 residues long. Looked up from germline, CDR1 is ENHRY and CDR2 is SYGVKD. Between the trimmed V and J ends, which lost 8 bases and 7 bases, there was a span of 18 bases. As DNA, the CDR3 is TGTGCCATCGCAGAGGGAGGTCCTCTTAATGAGCAGTTCTTC. Protein product: CAIAEGGPLNEQFF.

This clone has only a few counts. V and J are TRBV2 and TRBJ2-7; D gene uncertain. Trimming removed 4 bases at V and 0 bases at J, with 13 bases between. This CDR3 is built from 15 residues. Germline CDR1 and CDR2: SNHLY and FYNNEI. The CDR3 spells CASSVFGGTSYEQYF. The CDR3 coding sequence is TGTGCCAGCAGTGTATTTGGCGGAACCTCCTACGAGCAGTACTTC.

This chain uses TRBV27 with TRBJ2-1, with TRBD2 matching over 12 bases. CDR3 size: 16 residues. With V trimmed by 5 bases and J by 4 bases, 6 bases remained unmatched. Per the germline V gene, CDR1 is MNHEY and CDR2 is SMNVEV (reference sequence). CDR3 protein: CASSQLAGGWYNEQFF. CDR3 bases: TGTGCCAGCAGTCAACTAGCGGGAGGCTGGTACAATGAGCAGTTCTTC.

In this sample, this clone turned up once. The chain links TRBV6-5 to TRBJ2-2; D gene uncertain. This CDR3 comprises 14 residues. V was trimmed by 10 bases and J by 0 bases, leaving 12 bases between them. Germline CDR1 and CDR2: MNHEY and SVGAGI. This CDR3 reads CAISGSANTGELFF. The DNA of the CDR3 is TGTGCCATCTCTGGATCCGCGAACACCGGGGAGCTGTTTTTT.

This clone was detected only a few times. The gene calls are TRBV25-1 and TRBJ1-2; D is perhaps TRBD1 (5 bases). Germline-derived CDR1 and CDR2 are MGHDK and SYGVNS. V was cut by 3 bases and J by 2 bases, with 10 bases left in between. This CDR3 is 14 amino acids long. The CDR3 here is CASSDPGTNYGYTF. The CDR3 nucleotides read TGTGCCAGCAGTGACCCCGGGACGAACTATGGCTACACCTTC.

The CDR3 loop is CARPQRGFRHEQYF. The CDR3 region has the DNA TGTGCCAGACCGCAGCGGGGGTTCAGACACGAGCAGTACTTC. The rearrangement joins TRBV27 to TRBJ2-7, with 8 bases aligning to TRBD2. The V gene end was trimmed by 9 bases and the J gene end by 5 bases; junction bases not matched to a gene: 12. The CDR3 contains 14 residues. Germline-derived CDR1 and CDR2 are MNHEY and SMNVEV (reference sequence).

V usage is TRBV6-1 and J usage is TRBJ2-5; TRBD1 aligns across 10 bases. V gave up 6 bases and J gave up 4 bases; unmatched junction bases: 8. Germline V gene data show CDR1 as MNHNS and CDR2 as SASEGT. The CDR3 is 15 residues long. The CDR3 DNA sequence: TGTGCCAGCAGAGATAGCCGGGACAGGGGAGAGACCCAGTACTTC. It is translated as CASRDSRDRGETQYF.

The rearrangement uses TRBV4-2 and TRBJ2-3; TRBD2 agrees at 7 bases. V was clipped by 1 base and J by 4 bases; unmatched bases: 5. The germline V gene encodes CDR1 LGHNA and CDR2 YNFKEQ. The CDR3 consists of 15 residues. CDR3 in amino acids: CASSQVGGRADTQYF. In DNA form, the CDR3 reads TGTGCCAGCAGCCAAGTGGGAGGGAGGGCAGATACGCAGTATTTT.

The chain carries TRBV7-6 and TRBJ2-7, with 8 positions matching TRBD1. The CDR3 has 15 amino acids. Losses at the gene ends were 4 bases for V and 2 bases for J; bases not matched to a gene: 7. Germline V gives CDR1 SGHVS, CDR2 FNYEAQ. DNA for the CDR3: TGTGCCAGCAGCTATGGGACAGGCACAACCTACGAGCAGTACTTC. Residues: CASSYGTGTTYEQYF.

The chain is built from TRBV5-1 and TRBJ2-7, with TRBD1 matching over 8 bases. The V and J ends lost 3 bases and 9 bases, in that order; junction bases with no gene match: 14. The CDR3 is 15 residues long. In germline, CDR1 is SGHRS, CDR2 YFSETQ. The CDR3 nucleotides are TGCGCCAGCAGCTCCATAGGGACAGGACTATTGGTGCAGTACTTC. Amino acid sequence: CASSSIGTGLLVQYF.

The genes are TRBV5-1 and TRBJ2-3, with TRBD2 matching over 12 bases. This CDR3 contains 18 residues. V gave up 1 base and J gave up 1 base; unmatched junction bases: 7. Germline assignment: CDR1 SGHRS and CDR2 YFSETQ. CDR3 amino acids: CASSLSLAGGPGTDTQYF. In DNA, the CDR3 is TGCGCCAGCAGCTTGAGCCTAGCGGGAGGGCCGGGCACAGATACGCAGTATTTT.

This chain links TRBV6-6 with TRBJ2-7; D possibly matches TRBD1 or TRBD2 (5 bases each). CDR3 size: 14 residues. CDR1 MNHNY and CDR2 SVGAGI come from the germline V gene (reference sequence). V lost 2 bases and J lost 2, with 10 bases in between. The CDR3 here is CASSYLRDAYEQYF. CDR3 DNA sequence: TGTGCCAGCAGTTACCTACGGGACGCCTACGAGCAGTACTTC.

This chain joins TRBV27 and TRBJ2-3; the D gene could be TRBD1 or TRBD2 (5 bases each). The V gene lost 6 bases and the J gene lost 6 bases, with 10 bases spanning the gap. The germline CDR1 and CDR2 sequences are MNHEY and SMNVEV (reference sequence). The CDR3 runs 12 residues. Here the CDR3 DNA reads TGTGCCAGCAGACATGGGACGGATACGCAGTATTTT. It codes for CASRHGTDTQYF.